This TCR beta chain emerged from a study of T cell changes during pregnancy in multiple sclerosis. The assay was immunoSEQ multiplex PCR, and TCRdb's table has in-frame clones only and misses some. The sample records 70,000 to 95,000 clones, about 94% being singletons. Sequenced material: peripheral blood, taken in the third trimester of pregnancy. The clonotype originates from a female donor with multiple sclerosis, enrolled in a pregnancy study.

The CDR3 sequence is CSASDEQFF. DNA for the CDR3: TGCAGTGCCTCGGATGAGCAGTTCTTC. V gene TRBV20-1 combines with J gene TRBJ2-1; D ambiguous. Trimming stripped 6 bases from V and 8 bases from J, with 5 bases between. This CDR3 contains 9 residues. The V gene's germline CDR1 is DFQATT and CDR2 SNEGSKA (reference sequence).